The rows below give T cell receptor beta chains drawn from one sample of a study of beta chain features in type 1 diabetes. The protocol was immunoSEQ multiplex PCR, while the TCRdb copy is restricted to in-frame clones and leaves out a portion. The top ten hold approximately 0.01% of the sample, which has some 330,000 clones, over 9.5% seen once. Sequencing was done on a sample of naive CD4+ T cells from blood. These TCRs come from a woman between 18 and 29 years old with type 1 diabetes. Both conserved end residues are part of each CDR3. A D gene is named only where the DNA matches it firmly.

TRBJ1-4,NA,TRBV4-3,15,CASSLQTAPNEKLFF
TRBJ2-1,NA,TRBV2,12,CASSELSNEQFF
TRBJ2-3,TRBD2,TRBV7-2,15,CASSVAGGTTDTQYF
TRBJ2-7,TRBD2,TRBV18,13,CASSPPGGDEQYF
TRBJ2-7,NA,TRBV11-2,16,CASTGWGGPYSYEQYF
TRBJ1-2,NA,TRBV4-3,15,CASSRGRPGNYGYTF
TRBJ2-7,TRBD2,TRBV6-6,15,CASSPRTSGTNEQYF
TRBJ2-1,NA,TRBV11-3,14,CASSLVIAANEQFF
TRBJ2-1,NA,TRBV11-2,16,CASRSPTGSSYNEQFF
TRBJ1-2,NA,TRBV11-2,16,CASSLTGTAANYGYTF
TRBJ1-1,TRBD1,TRBV6-6,13,CASSRPGGTEAFF
TRBJ1-5,TRBD1,TRBV4-1,15,CASSPTGASNQPQHF
TRBJ2-6,TRBD2,TRBV28,16,CASSPGGAAGANVLTF
TRBJ2-5,NA,TRBV5-1,15,CASSLVGGRGETQYF
TRBJ2-2,TRBD1,TRBV4-3,15,CASSQLDRDNGELFF
TRBJ1-5,NA,TRBV5-6,15,CASSLAGFSNQPQHF
TRBJ1-4,NA,TRBV19,11,CASRVGEKLFF
TRBJ1-2,NA,TRBV4-3,14,CASSQEGGGAGYTF
TRBJ1-2,TRBD1,TRBV7-9,16,CASSLSPGQGVSGYTF
TRBJ1-4,TRBD1,TRBV30,15,CAWSPIDRDSEKLFF
TRBJ2-5,TRBD2,TRBV9,16,CASSVAWGLDQETQYF
TRBJ2-5,NA,TRBV7-9,14,CASSSIPGQETQYF
TRBJ2-2,NA,TRBV7-3,12,CASSLETGELFF
TRBJ1-4,TRBD1,TRBV29-1,15,CSVTPTGGPNEKLFF
TRBJ2-3,NA,TRBV4-1,16,CASKDWQGPRPDTQYF
TRBJ1-4,NA,TRBV18,15,CASSSLGAANEKLFF
TRBJ2-3,TRBD1,TRBV7-2,16,CASSSPEDRVTDTQYF
TRBJ2-5,TRBD1,TRBV29-1,14,CSVAGDRGLGEQYF
TRBJ1-1,TRBD1,TRBV5-1,15,CASRIRGQPNTEAFF
TRBJ2-7,TRBD1,TRBV10-3,13,CAISEGQGYEQYF
TRBJ1-1,NA,TRBV18,14,CASFGGRTSTEAFF
TRBJ2-5,NA,TRBV4-1,12,CASSQDRETQYF
TRBJ2-1,TRBD1,TRBV5-1,14,CASSLTGAHNEQFF
TRBJ2-5,NA,TRBV29-1,13,CSVQTGNQETQYF
TRBJ2-3,TRBD1,TRBV18,14,CASSRTGVADTQYF
TRBJ2-7,NA,TRBV5-6,15,CASSSPWGRTYEQYF
TRBJ1-1,TRBD1,TRBV29-1,12,CSVVRQGTEAFF
TRBJ1-2,NA,TRBV28,15,CASSPGGRGVYGYTF
TRBJ1-2,TRBD1,TRBV9,15,CASSPRQGVSDGYTF
TRBJ2-5,NA,TRBV7-8,14,CASSLFDLEETQYF
TRBJ2-1,TRBD1,TRBV5-1,15,CASSLELTGFDEQFF
TRBJ2-5,NA,TRBV28,13,CASKPGDQETQYF
TRBJ1-2,NA,TRBV5-4,14,CASSLDLQGGGYTF
TRBJ1-1,NA,TRBV28,14,CASGLGQPNTEAFF
TRBJ2-5,NA,TRBV5-4,14,CASSLGGGEETQYF
TRBJ2-1,NA,TRBV28,13,CASSLGELNEQFF
TRBJ1-2,TRBD1,TRBV28,16,CASSSSSNRGEYGYTF
TRBJ2-1,TRBD1,TRBV11-2,17,CASRYPQHRGTYNEQFF
TRBJ1-2,NA,TRBV19,13,CATTPTGTYGYTF
TRBJ1-4,NA,TRBV4-1,14,CASSRTVTNEKLFF
TRBJ2-7,TRBD2,TRBV6-6,13,CASSPGLVYEQYF
TRBJ2-7,TRBD2,TRBV30,12,CACQTSGYEQYF
TRBJ1-1,NA,TRBV29-1,13,CSVKVQRNTEAFF
TRBJ1-5,TRBD1,TRBV10-2,15,CASSEAGQVHQPQHF
TRBJ1-5,TRBD1,TRBV7-9,15,CASSLGQGVYQPQHF